A selection of T cell receptor beta chains follows, all from one sample in a study of blood T cell repertoires in COVID-19. The assay was immunoSEQ multiplex PCR, and TCRdb's table has in-frame clones only and misses some. The table has approximately 78,000 clones, 83% seen once; the top ten hold 18%. Sequenced input: peripheral blood. The receptors stem from a woman of 80 years or more with acute or convalescent COVID-19. The CDR3 runs from the conserved cysteine through the conserved F or W. The order of the fields is J gene, D gene, clone size, V gene, CDR3 protein, CDR3 DNA. A D gene is named only where the DNA matches it firmly. Rows give clone size only sometimes, using once, few, many, or a class for an expanded clone.

J gene: TRBJ2-3
D gene: TRBD2
clone size: NA
V gene: TRBV6-5
CDR3 protein: CASSKAGFTDTQYF
CDR3 DNA: TGTGCCAGCAGCAAAGCGGGGTTCACAGATACGCAGTATTTT

J gene: TRBJ1-6
D gene: TRBD1
clone size: NA
V gene: TRBV11-2
CDR3 protein: CASSLGQGVWISPLHF
CDR3 DNA: TGTGCCAGCAGCTTAGGGCAGGGGGTTTGGATTTCACCCCTCCACTTT

J gene: TRBJ2-3
D gene: TRBD2
clone size: few
V gene: TRBV10-3
CDR3 protein: CAIGRATDTQYF
CDR3 DNA: TGTGCCATCGGGAGGGCCACAGATACGCAGTATTTT

J gene: TRBJ1-6
D gene: NA
clone size: NA
V gene: TRBV15
CDR3 protein: CATSREGADNSPLHF
CDR3 DNA: TGTGCCACCAGCAGAGAGGGAGCCGATAATTCACCCCTCCACTTT

J gene: TRBJ2-3
D gene: TRBD1
clone size: NA
V gene: TRBV9
CDR3 protein: CASSVVGTEGTDTQYF
CDR3 DNA: TGTGCCAGCAGCGTAGTCGGGACAGAAGGCACAGATACGCAGTATTTT

J gene: TRBJ1-5
D gene: TRBD1
clone size: NA
V gene: TRBV12-3/TRBV12-4
CDR3 protein: CASRGQGFQPQHF
CDR3 DNA: TGTGCCAGCAGAGGACAGGGCTTCCAGCCCCAGCATTTT

J gene: TRBJ2-7
D gene: NA
clone size: NA
V gene: TRBV5-1
CDR3 protein: CASSLDSSEQYF
CDR3 DNA: TGCGCCAGCAGTCTGGACAGTAGCGAGCAGTACTTC

J gene: TRBJ1-5
D gene: NA
clone size: NA
V gene: TRBV19
CDR3 protein: CASSVGLYSNQPQHF
CDR3 DNA: TGTGCCAGTAGTGTAGGACTTTATAGCAATCAGCCCCAGCATTTT

J gene: TRBJ2-3
D gene: TRBD2
clone size: NA
V gene: TRBV30
CDR3 protein: CAWTLAGGSTDTQYF
CDR3 DNA: TGTGCCTGGACGCTAGCGGGAGGGAGCACAGATACGCAGTATTTT

J gene: TRBJ1-2
D gene: TRBD1
clone size: few
V gene: TRBV5-4
CDR3 protein: CASRQWDSYGYTF
CDR3 DNA: TGTGCCAGCAGACAATGGGACAGCTATGGCTACACCTTC

J gene: TRBJ2-5
D gene: TRBD2
clone size: NA
V gene: TRBV5-4
CDR3 protein: CASSLAGGGETQYF
CDR3 DNA: TGTGCCAGCAGCTTGGCGGGGGGGGGAGAGACCCAGTACTTC

J gene: TRBJ1-3
D gene: TRBD1
clone size: NA
V gene: TRBV2
CDR3 protein: CASLGQGAGNTIYF
CDR3 DNA: TGTGCCAGCCTGGGACAGGGGGCAGGAAACACCATATATTTT

J gene: TRBJ2-1
D gene: TRBD1
clone size: NA
V gene: TRBV24-1
CDR3 protein: CATSGTGGWSEQFF
CDR3 DNA: TGTGCCACGTCCGGGACAGGGGGCTGGAGCGAGCAGTTCTTC

J gene: TRBJ1-1
D gene: NA
clone size: once
V gene: TRBV6-2/TRBV6-3
CDR3 protein: CASSYEFNTEAFF
CDR3 DNA: TGTGCCAGCAGTTACGAGTTTAACACTGAAGCTTTCTTT

J gene: TRBJ1-6
D gene: NA
clone size: NA
V gene: TRBV18
CDR3 protein: CASSREDFNSPLHF
CDR3 DNA: TGTGCCAGCTCACGAGAAGACTTTAATTCACCCCTCCACTTT

J gene: TRBJ2-7
D gene: NA
clone size: NA
V gene: TRBV21-1
CDR3 protein: CASSIGPDRHSYEQYF
CDR3 DNA: TGTGCCAGCAGCATTGGTCCTGACAGGCACTCCTACGAGCAGTACTTC

J gene: TRBJ1-5
D gene: NA
clone size: NA
V gene: TRBV5-6
CDR3 protein: CASSLGGSIQPQHF
CDR3 DNA: TGTGCCAGCAGCTTGGGAGGGTCGATACAGCCCCAGCATTTT

J gene: TRBJ1-5
D gene: NA
clone size: NA
V gene: TRBV5-5
CDR3 protein: CASSPTMGNQPQHF
CDR3 DNA: TGTGCCAGCAGCCCGACTATGGGTAATCAGCCCCAGCATTTT

J gene: TRBJ1-3
D gene: NA
clone size: few
V gene: TRBV27
CDR3 protein: CASRDSGAGNTIYF
CDR3 DNA: TGTGCCAGCAGGGATTCGGGAGCTGGAAACACCATATATTTT

J gene: TRBJ2-7
D gene: NA
clone size: NA
V gene: TRBV4-1
CDR3 protein: CASSQGVRGRTATFYEQYF
CDR3 DNA: TGCGCCAGCAGCCAAGGAGTAAGGGGTCGGACCGCCACATTTTACGAGCAGTACTTC

J gene: TRBJ1-2
D gene: NA
clone size: NA
V gene: TRBV20-1
CDR3 protein: CSARSGDYTF
CDR3 DNA: TGCAGTGCTAGATCCGGGGACTACACCTTC

J gene: TRBJ1-5
D gene: TRBD1
clone size: NA
V gene: TRBV18
CDR3 protein: CASSWGQGVNQPQHF
CDR3 DNA: TGTGCCAGCTCATGGGGACAGGGGGTCAATCAGCCCCAGCATTTT

J gene: TRBJ2-3
D gene: NA
clone size: NA
V gene: TRBV6-6
CDR3 protein: CASGGALDTQYF
CDR3 DNA: TGTGCCAGCGGGGGGGCCTTAGATACGCAGTATTTT

J gene: TRBJ2-3
D gene: NA
clone size: NA
V gene: TRBV5-4
CDR3 protein: CASSGGGTSTDTQYF
CDR3 DNA: TGTGCCAGCAGCGGGGGGGGCACTAGCACAGATACGCAGTATTTT

J gene: TRBJ1-6
D gene: NA
clone size: NA
V gene: TRBV5-1
CDR3 protein: CASSLGQGTGSPLHF
CDR3 DNA: TGCGCCAGCAGCTTGGGGCAGGGAACGGGTTCACCCCTCCACTTT

J gene: TRBJ2-3
D gene: NA
clone size: NA
V gene: TRBV6-5
CDR3 protein: CASSYGQSADTQYF
CDR3 DNA: TGTGCCAGCAGTTACGGGCAGTCGGCAGATACGCAGTATTTT

J gene: TRBJ2-7
D gene: NA
clone size: NA
V gene: TRBV5-1
CDR3 protein: CASSPSFRDMKSYEQYF
CDR3 DNA: TGCGCCAGCAGCCCCTCCTTCAGGGACATGAAATCCTACGAGCAGTACTTC

J gene: TRBJ1-2
D gene: NA
clone size: NA
V gene: TRBV29-1
CDR3 protein: CSVSQGLDRLRYGYTF
CDR3 DNA: TGCAGCGTATCTCAGGGACTCGACCGCCTAAGATATGGCTACACCTTC

J gene: TRBJ1-1
D gene: TRBD1
clone size: NA
V gene: TRBV28
CDR3 protein: CASSRRQGASEAFF
CDR3 DNA: TGTGCCAGCAGCCGTAGACAGGGGGCTTCTGAAGCTTTCTTT

J gene: TRBJ1-6
D gene: TRBD1
clone size: NA
V gene: TRBV2
CDR3 protein: CASSKDRGSNSPLHF
CDR3 DNA: TGTGCCAGCAGTAAGGACAGGGGTAGTAATTCACCCCTCCACTTT

J gene: TRBJ2-4
D gene: NA
clone size: NA
V gene: TRBV28
CDR3 protein: CASSFSRTENIQYF
CDR3 DNA: TGTGCCAGCAGTTTTTCAAGGACAGAAAACATTCAGTACTTC

J gene: TRBJ2-3
D gene: TRBD1
clone size: NA
V gene: TRBV15
CDR3 protein: CATSSRQGTDTQYF
CDR3 DNA: TGTGCCACCAGCAGTAGACAGGGGACAGATACGCAGTATTTT

J gene: TRBJ1-1
D gene: NA
clone size: NA
V gene: TRBV27
CDR3 protein: CASREGREGNTEAFF
CDR3 DNA: TGTGCCAGCAGGGAAGGGAGGGAAGGGAACACTGAAGCTTTCTTT

J gene: TRBJ2-4
D gene: TRBD2
clone size: NA
V gene: TRBV4-1
CDR3 protein: CASSQDRAGGPENIQYF
CDR3 DNA: TGCGCCAGCAGCCAAGACCGAGCGGGAGGGCCCGAAAACATTCAGTACTTC

J gene: TRBJ2-1
D gene: NA
clone size: few
V gene: TRBV7-9
CDR3 protein: CASSQGSVFISYNEQFF
CDR3 DNA: TGTGCCAGCAGCCAGGGAAGCGTTTTCATCTCCTACAATGAGCAGTTCTTC

J gene: TRBJ2-2
D gene: NA
clone size: once
V gene: TRBV5-1
CDR3 protein: CASSLVTANTGELFF
CDR3 DNA: TGCGCCAGCAGCCTTGTAACAGCGAACACCGGGGAGCTGTTTTTT

J gene: TRBJ1-4
D gene: NA
clone size: NA
V gene: TRBV5-3
CDR3 protein: CARSLVFVTGTNEKLFF
CDR3 DNA: TGTGCCAGAAGCTTGGTATTTGTGACAGGAACTAATGAAAAACTGTTTTTT

J gene: TRBJ1-1
D gene: NA
clone size: NA
V gene: TRBV25-1
CDR3 protein: CASSEYFRGGTEAFF
CDR3 DNA: TGTGCCAGCAGTGAATACTTTCGAGGGGGCACTGAAGCTTTCTTT

J gene: TRBJ2-2
D gene: NA
clone size: NA
V gene: TRBV3-1/TRBV3-2
CDR3 protein: CASSPTGLGTGELFF
CDR3 DNA: TGTGCCAGCAGCCCCACAGGGCTGGGGACCGGGGAGCTGTTTTTT

J gene: TRBJ2-3
D gene: NA
clone size: NA
V gene: TRBV11-2
CDR3 protein: CASSLSPQSTDTQYF
CDR3 DNA: TGTGCCAGCAGCTTAAGTCCCCAGAGCACAGATACGCAGTATTTT

J gene: TRBJ1-2
D gene: NA
clone size: few
V gene: TRBV30
CDR3 protein: CAWRKGGYTF
CDR3 DNA: TGTGCCTGGAGAAAGGGGGGCTACACCTTC

J gene: TRBJ2-7
D gene: TRBD2
clone size: NA
V gene: TRBV7-3
CDR3 protein: CASATKAGGGSYEQYF
CDR3 DNA: TGTGCCAGCGCCACTAAGGCGGGGGGTGGCTCCTACGAGCAGTACTTC

J gene: TRBJ1-1
D gene: NA
clone size: NA
V gene: TRBV3-1/TRBV3-2
CDR3 protein: CASSYTGTSEAFF
CDR3 DNA: TGTGCCAGCAGCTATACCGGGACATCTGAAGCTTTCTTT

J gene: TRBJ1-2
D gene: TRBD1
clone size: NA
V gene: TRBV6-1
CDR3 protein: CASGEGTGAVGYTF
CDR3 DNA: TGTGCCAGCGGTGAGGGGACAGGGGCGGTAGGCTACACCTTC

J gene: TRBJ1-5
D gene: TRBD1
clone size: NA
V gene: TRBV13
CDR3 protein: CASSLGQGMGQPQHF
CDR3 DNA: TGTGCCAGCAGCTTAGGACAGGGGATGGGTCAGCCCCAGCATTTT

J gene: TRBJ1-1
D gene: NA
clone size: NA
V gene: TRBV6-1
CDR3 protein: CASSERGNMNTEAFF
CDR3 DNA: TGTGCCAGCAGTGAACGGGGGAATATGAACACTGAAGCTTTCTTT

J gene: TRBJ1-2
D gene: NA
clone size: NA
V gene: TRBV10-2
CDR3 protein: CASRPLSPLGLFYGYTF
CDR3 DNA: TGCGCCAGCAGGCCCTTAAGTCCGCTGGGGCTTTTCTATGGCTACACCTTC

J gene: TRBJ2-2
D gene: TRBD1
clone size: NA
V gene: TRBV27
CDR3 protein: CASRKLGQGGWGELFF
CDR3 DNA: TGTGCCAGCAGAAAACTGGGACAGGGAGGTTGGGGGGAGCTGTTTTTT

J gene: TRBJ2-5
D gene: NA
clone size: NA
V gene: TRBV9
CDR3 protein: CASSVGGGNQETQYF
CDR3 DNA: TGTGCCAGCAGCGTAGGAGGCGGAAACCAAGAGACCCAGTACTTC

J gene: TRBJ1-1
D gene: TRBD1
clone size: few
V gene: TRBV29-1
CDR3 protein: CSVGLGQVNTEAFF
CDR3 DNA: TGCAGCGTGGGACTCGGACAGGTGAACACTGAAGCTTTCTTT

J gene: TRBJ2-2
D gene: TRBD2
clone size: once
V gene: TRBV5-1
CDR3 protein: CASSQRIAGGPNTGELFF
CDR3 DNA: TGCGCCAGCAGCCAACGAATAGCGGGGGGGCCGAACACCGGGGAGCTGTTTTTT